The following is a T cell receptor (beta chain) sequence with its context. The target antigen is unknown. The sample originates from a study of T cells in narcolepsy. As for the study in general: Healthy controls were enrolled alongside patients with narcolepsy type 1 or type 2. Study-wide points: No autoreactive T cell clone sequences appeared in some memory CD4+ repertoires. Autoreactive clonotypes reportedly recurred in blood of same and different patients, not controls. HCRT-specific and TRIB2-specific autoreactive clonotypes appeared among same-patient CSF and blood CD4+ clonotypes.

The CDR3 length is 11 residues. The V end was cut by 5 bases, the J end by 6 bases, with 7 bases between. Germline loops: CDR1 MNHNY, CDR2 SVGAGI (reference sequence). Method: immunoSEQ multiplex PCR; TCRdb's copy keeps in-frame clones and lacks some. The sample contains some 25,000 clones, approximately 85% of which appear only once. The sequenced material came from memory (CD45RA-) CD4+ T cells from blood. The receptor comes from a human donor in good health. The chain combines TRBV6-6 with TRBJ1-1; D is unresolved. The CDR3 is CASSERAEAFF. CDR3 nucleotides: TGTGCCAGCAGTGAAAGGGCTGAAGCTTTCTTT.